This T cell receptor (beta chain) was observed in a study of T-cell reconstitution after alpha-beta-depleted transplantation in children. TCRbeta library preparation incorporated unique molecular identifiers. TCRdb recomputed calls from the PCR reads with MiXCR, one row per CDR3 protein. The data contain 490,000 or so distinct CDR3 sequences, roughly an eighth of them singletons. Germline V gene sequence: CDR1 SQVTM, CDR2 ANQGSEA. V was shortened by 6 bases and J by 4 bases, with 12 bases between the two germline ends. CDR3 length equals 12 residues. The source material was PBMCs from the stem cell graft donor, sampled from the stem cell graft. This sequence originates from a human donor who donated a stem cell graft to a child with combined immunodeficiency. V usage is TRBV29-1 and J usage is TRBJ1-1; D call uncertain. CDR3 DNA sequence: TGCAGCGTATTCGCCGAGGGCACTGAAGCTTTCTTT. It yields the protein CSVFAEGTEAFF.